Detailed here is one TCR beta chain. Primers: 60 Vbeta forward and 13 Jbeta reverse. Profiling relied on immunoSEQ multiplex PCR, and the TCRdb table lists in-frame clones only, not all of them. This repertoire shows 150,000 to 200,000 clones, roughly 77% found once; its top ten account for roughly 2%. V shed 1 base and J shed 1 base, with 7 bases lying between them. Germline V gene data show CDR1 as MNHEY and CDR2 as SMNVEV (reference sequence). This CDR3 is built from 14 residues. Healthy donors of bone marrow made up the group. The data originate from a study of cytomegalovirus exposure and HLA in healthy donors.

This receptor was taken from a man over 45 in good health and CMV-seropositive. The sequenced material came from PBMCs. The chain is built from TRBV27 and TRBJ1-1; a possible D gene is TRBD1 (6 bases). The CDR3 region is CASSLLGANTEAFF. The DNA for the CDR3 is TGTGCCAGCAGTTTATTGGGGGCGAACACTGAAGCTTTCTTT.